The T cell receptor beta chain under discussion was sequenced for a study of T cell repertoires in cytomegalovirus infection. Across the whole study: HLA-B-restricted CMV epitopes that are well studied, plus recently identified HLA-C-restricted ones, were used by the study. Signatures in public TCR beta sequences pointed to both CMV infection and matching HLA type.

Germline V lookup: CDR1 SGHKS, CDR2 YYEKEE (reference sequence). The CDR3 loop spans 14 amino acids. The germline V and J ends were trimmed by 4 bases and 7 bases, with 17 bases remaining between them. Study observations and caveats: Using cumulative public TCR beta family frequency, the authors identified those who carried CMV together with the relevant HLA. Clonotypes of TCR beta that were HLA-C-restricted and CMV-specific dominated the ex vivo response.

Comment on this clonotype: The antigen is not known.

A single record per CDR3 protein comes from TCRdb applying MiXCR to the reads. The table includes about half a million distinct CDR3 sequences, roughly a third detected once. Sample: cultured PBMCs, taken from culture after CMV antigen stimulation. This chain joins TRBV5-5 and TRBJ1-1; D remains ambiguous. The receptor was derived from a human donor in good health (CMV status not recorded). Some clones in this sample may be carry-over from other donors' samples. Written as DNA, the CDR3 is TGTGCCAGCAGCCTTGTCGTGGGGTTAATTGAAGCTTTCTTT. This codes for CASSLVVGLIEAFF.